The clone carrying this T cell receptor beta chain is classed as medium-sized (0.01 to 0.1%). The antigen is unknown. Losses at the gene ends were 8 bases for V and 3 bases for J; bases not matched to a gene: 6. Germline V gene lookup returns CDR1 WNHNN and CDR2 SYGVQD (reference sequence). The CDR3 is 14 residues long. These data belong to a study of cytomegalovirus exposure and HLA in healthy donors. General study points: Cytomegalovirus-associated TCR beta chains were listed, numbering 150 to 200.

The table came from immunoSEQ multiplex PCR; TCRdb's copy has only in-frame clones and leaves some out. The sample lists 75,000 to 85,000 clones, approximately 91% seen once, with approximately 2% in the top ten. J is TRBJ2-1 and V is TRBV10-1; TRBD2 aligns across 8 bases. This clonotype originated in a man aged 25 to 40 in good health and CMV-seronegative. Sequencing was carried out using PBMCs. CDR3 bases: TGCGCCAGCGGAGCGGGAGTGGACTACAATGAGCAGTTCTTC. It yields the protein CASGAGVDYNEQFF.